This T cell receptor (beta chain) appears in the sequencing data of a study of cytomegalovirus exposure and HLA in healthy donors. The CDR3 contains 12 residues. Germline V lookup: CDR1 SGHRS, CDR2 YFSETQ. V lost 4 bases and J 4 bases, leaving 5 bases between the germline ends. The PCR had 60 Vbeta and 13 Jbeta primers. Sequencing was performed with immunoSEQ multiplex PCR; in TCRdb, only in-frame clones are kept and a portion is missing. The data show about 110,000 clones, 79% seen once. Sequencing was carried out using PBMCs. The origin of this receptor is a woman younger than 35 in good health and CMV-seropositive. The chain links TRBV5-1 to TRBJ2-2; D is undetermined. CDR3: CASSPFTGELFF. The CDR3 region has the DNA TGCGCCAGCAGCCCCTTCACCGGGGAGCTGTTTTTT.